These T cell receptor beta chains were read from a single sample in a study of T-cell memory formation after mild COVID-19. TCRdb used MiXCR to reprocess the 5' RACE reads, holding one entry per CDR3 protein. The repertoire holds about 140,000 distinct CDR3 sequences, with about 14% as singletons. Sequencing used PBMCs or a T cell subset sorted from them (not recorded which). All receptors come from an adult woman who had mild COVID-19 (a few samples of this study predate the infection). Cell type and time point are not known. CDR3s include the opening cysteine and the closing phenylalanine or tryptophan. The D gene is left open where the match is weak. Size is omitted from some rows. Given values are once, few, many or a class for expanded clones.

CDR3 protein	CDR3 DNA	V gene	D gene	J gene	clone size
CSVRSGEHTEAFF	TGCAGCGTGAGGTCAGGGGAACACACTGAAGCTTTCTTT	TRBV29-1	-	TRBJ1-1	few
CASSRGGNGYTF	TGTGCCAGCAGCCGAGGGGGAAATGGCTACACCTTC	TRBV7-6	-	TRBJ1-2	-
CASSLGRGGHGYTF	TGTGCCAGCAGTTTAGGCAGGGGTGGACATGGCTACACCTTC	TRBV12-3/TRBV12-4	-	TRBJ1-2	-
CASSRLAGGNTGELFF	TGTGCCAGCAGTCGTCTAGCGGGGGGAAACACCGGGGAGCTGTTTTTT	TRBV2	TRBD2	TRBJ2-2	-
CASSPRGTLDTQYF	TGTGCCAGCAGCCCTCGAGGTACACTAGATACGCAGTATTTT	TRBV5-4	-	TRBJ2-3	-
CASSHSWTATSGNTIYF	TGTGCCAGCAGCCACAGTTGGACGGCCACCTCTGGAAACACCATATATTTT	TRBV12-3/TRBV12-4	-	TRBJ1-3	few
CSALGSLSDNEQFF	TGCAGTGCCCTCGGGAGTCTGTCCGACAATGAGCAGTTCTTC	TRBV20-1	-	TRBJ2-1	-
CASSPYGGLYNEQFF	TGTGCCAGCAGCCCCTATGGGGGGCTATACAATGAGCAGTTCTTC	TRBV4-2	-	TRBJ2-1	once
CASSYDSSSSYEQYF	TGTGCCAGCAGTTACGATAGCTCCTCGTCCTACGAGCAGTACTTC	TRBV6-2/TRBV6-3	-	TRBJ2-7	many
CASSQFQGAYEQYF	TGCGCCAGCAGCCAGTTCCAGGGGGCCTACGAGCAGTACTTC	TRBV4-3	TRBD1	TRBJ2-7	few
CASSQQPLSSGGAAGELFF	TGCGCCAGCAGCCAGCAACCCCTATCTAGCGGGGGGGCCGCCGGGGAGCTGTTTTTT	TRBV4-1	TRBD2	TRBJ2-2	-
CASSTPRTPTNSYNEQFF	TGTGCCAGCAGTACTCCGAGGACGCCCACTAACTCCTACAATGAGCAGTTCTTC	TRBV7-9	-	TRBJ2-1	many
CATSMKGSYEQYF	TGTGCCACCAGTATGAAGGGATCCTACGAGCAGTACTTC	TRBV15	-	TRBJ2-7	many
CASSFPTGDEQYF	TGTGCCAGCAGCTTCCCTACAGGGGACGAGCAGTACTTC	TRBV5-6	TRBD1	TRBJ2-7	-
CATSDREGDTQYF	TGTGCCACCAGTGATCGGGAGGGAGATACGCAGTATTTT	TRBV24-1	TRBD2	TRBJ2-3	few
CASALAGFHEQFF	TGTGCCAGCGCACTAGCGGGATTTCATGAGCAGTTCTTC	TRBV6-5	TRBD2	TRBJ2-1	-
CASSIDVDTEAFF	TGTGCCAGTAGTATTGACGTGGACACTGAAGCTTTCTTT	TRBV19	-	TRBJ1-1	few
CATSREGSPTQPQHF	TGTGCCACCAGCAGAGAAGGGTCTCCAACCCAGCCCCAGCATTTT	TRBV15	-	TRBJ1-5	few
CAISESEYNEQFF	TGTGCCATCAGTGAGTCAGAGTACAATGAGCAGTTCTTC	TRBV10-3	-	TRBJ2-1	few
CASSEQSSGETQYF	TGTGCCAGCAGTGAACAATCCTCTGGGGAGACCCAGTACTTC	TRBV25-1	-	TRBJ2-5	many
CASSLASGTYEQYF	TGTGCCAGCAGTTTGGCGAGCGGTACCTACGAGCAGTACTTC	TRBV27	-	TRBJ2-7	many
CAWSLAGRSYEQYF	TGTGCCTGGTCTCTAGCGGGGCGAAGCTACGAGCAGTACTTC	TRBV30	TRBD2	TRBJ2-7	-
CASSLILAGVYEQYF	TGTGCCAGCAGTTTAATCCTAGCGGGAGTCTACGAGCAGTACTTC	TRBV27	TRBD2	TRBJ2-7	many
CATSVLLGHPLNTEAFF	TGTGCCACCAGTGTTCTCCTCGGACACCCTCTGAACACTGAAGCTTTCTTT	TRBV24-1	-	TRBJ1-1	many
CASRETGPSYEQYF	TGTGCCAGCAGGGAAACCGGGCCCTCCTACGAGCAGTACTTC	TRBV6-6	-	TRBJ2-7	-
CASSYPRGLSSTDTQYF	TGTGCCAGCAGTTACCCTCGGGGACTCTCTTCCACAGATACGCAGTATTTT	TRBV6-6	-	TRBJ2-3	few
CASGSGTSGSAEQFF	TGTGCCAGCGGCTCAGGGACTAGCGGGAGTGCTGAGCAGTTCTTC	TRBV7-9	TRBD2	TRBJ2-1	-
CASSLESGGAGEQYF	TGCGCCAGCAGCTTGGAGAGTGGGGGCGCGGGCGAGCAGTACTTC	TRBV5-1	-	TRBJ2-7	-
CASSQRPPAGQQETQYF	TGTGCCAGCTCACAACGCCCCCCGGCGGGACAGCAAGAGACCCAGTACTTC	TRBV18	-	TRBJ2-5	few
CASSQDLSTSGTYNEQFF	TGCGCCAGCAGCCAAGATCTATCAACTAGCGGGACGTACAATGAGCAGTTCTTC	TRBV4-3	TRBD2	TRBJ2-1	many
CASSEHLSGANVLTF	TGTGCCAGCAGCGAGCACTTATCTGGGGCCAACGTCCTGACTTTC	TRBV9	-	TRBJ2-6	few
CASSFTPGGRTPGANVLTF	TGTGCCAGCAGTTTCACCCCAGGGGGTCGGACCCCTGGGGCCAACGTCCTGACTTTC	TRBV12-3/TRBV12-4	TRBD1	TRBJ2-6	few
CSARWGNEQFF	TGCAGTGCTAGATGGGGCAATGAGCAGTTCTTC	TRBV20-1	-	TRBJ2-1	-
CAISPRGWDQYF	TGTGCCATCAGTCCGAGAGGGTGGGACCAGTACTTC	TRBV10-3	-	TRBJ2-5	-
CASSDTGTTMNTGELFF	TGTGCCAGCAGCGATACCGGGACTACAATGAACACCGGGGAGCTGTTTTTT	TRBV25-1	TRBD2	TRBJ2-2	few
CASSSFSISGNQETQYF	TGTGCCAGCAGTTCCTTTTCTATCAGCGGGAACCAAGAGACCCAGTACTTC	TRBV28	TRBD2	TRBJ2-5	-
CASSLWVGEQYF	TGTGCCAGCAGTTTATGGGTCGGCGAGCAGTACTTC	TRBV6-2/TRBV6-3	-	TRBJ2-7	-
CASSILGYNEQFF	TGTGCCAGCAGTATCTTAGGGTACAATGAGCAGTTCTTC	TRBV27	-	TRBJ2-1	-
CSARPARGTYEQYF	TGCAGTGCTAGACCCGCCAGGGGGACCTACGAGCAGTACTTC	TRBV20-1	TRBD1	TRBJ2-7	-
CASSQADSWNTEAFF	TGTGCCAGCAGCCAAGCGGACAGCTGGAACACTGAAGCTTTCTTT	TRBV4-2	-	TRBJ1-1	few
CASSSGAGGYQETQYF	TGTGCCAGCTCATCTGGGGCGGGGGGCTACCAAGAGACCCAGTACTTC	TRBV3-1	TRBD2	TRBJ2-5	few
CASSHPTSGRSDTQYF	TGTGCCAGCAGCCACCCGACTAGCGGGAGATCAGATACGCAGTATTTT	TRBV7-3	TRBD2	TRBJ2-3	once
CASRGGSGYTF	TGTGCCAGCCGAGGGGGGTCTGGCTACACCTTC	TRBV25-1	-	TRBJ1-2	few
CASSYLGSRLNEQFF	TGTGCCAGCAGTTATTTGGGTAGCAGGCTCAATGAGCAGTTCTTC	TRBV6-2/TRBV6-3	-	TRBJ2-1	few
CSGPRTGNYEQYF	TGCAGCGGACCCCGGACAGGAAACTACGAGCAGTACTTC	TRBV29-1	TRBD1	TRBJ2-7	few
CASSRRDSGGSYNEQFF	TGCGCCAGCAGCCGGAGGGATAGCGGCGGCTCCTACAATGAGCAGTTCTTC	TRBV4-1	-	TRBJ2-1	few
CASSWPKSHNEQFF	TGTGCCAGCAGCTGGCCCAAAAGCCACAATGAGCAGTTCTTC	TRBV7-9	-	TRBJ2-1	-
CASSPMTRGVGETQYF	TGTGCCAGCAGTCCCATGACCAGGGGGGTGGGAGAGACCCAGTACTTC	TRBV7-8	-	TRBJ2-5	few
CASSVSASSYNEQFF	TGTGCCAGCAGCGTTTCGGCAAGCTCCTACAATGAGCAGTTCTTC	TRBV9	-	TRBJ2-1	few